A selection of T cell receptor beta chains follows, all from one sample in a study of control samples from healthy donors and cancer patients. Here immunoSEQ multiplex PCR was the method, and the copy in TCRdb shows in-frame clones only, minus some. Of 95,000 to 100,000 clones in the sample, approximately 90% were seen once. The specimen was blood. The receptors originated from a man aged 30 to 45 in good health. Each CDR3 is given with its conserved first and last residue. The D gene is left open where the match is weak. Clone size is shown for a subset of rows, as once, few, many or a class of expanded clone.

few TRBJ1-1 NA TRBV6-5 CASSYWGAANTEAFF TGTGCCAGCAGTTATTGGGGGGCGGCGAACACTGAAGCTTTCTTT
NA TRBJ2-2 NA TRBV20-1 CSASRGGELFF TGCAGTGCTAGTCGGGGCGGGGAGCTGTTTTTT
once TRBJ2-2 NA TRBV5-1 CASSRLEGGSGELFF TGCGCCAGCAGCCGATTGGAGGGAGGCTCCGGGGAGCTGTTTTTT
few TRBJ2-7 NA TRBV3-1/TRBV3-2 CASSPTMTMPSYEQYF TGTGCCAGCAGTCCAACCATGACTATGCCTTCCTACGAGCAGTACTTC
NA TRBJ1-2 TRBD1 TRBV28 CASSPVDRDYGYTF TGTGCCAGCAGTCCAGTGGACAGGGATTATGGCTACACCTTC
NA TRBJ2-7 TRBD2 TRBV7-9 CASSPGTSGYEQYF TGTGCCAGCAGCCCCGGGACTAGCGGCTACGAGCAGTACTTC
once TRBJ1-6 NA TRBV12-5 CASGFFSERYTVNSPLHF TGTGCTAGTGGTTTTTTCTCGGAGCGGTACACGGTAAATTCACCCCTCCACTTT
once TRBJ1-5 NA TRBV6-1 CASSESSNQPQHF TGTGCCAGCAGTGAAAGTAGCAATCAGCCCCAGCATTTT
NA TRBJ2-1 TRBD2 TRBV7-2 CASSLRAAGGHHEQFF TGTGCCAGCAGCTTACGCGCCGCGGGAGGGCACCATGAGCAGTTCTTC
NA TRBJ1-2 NA TRBV10-3 CAISYDRHGYTF TGTGCCATCAGTTATGACAGACATGGCTACACCTTC
NA TRBJ2-7 NA TRBV11-2 CASSLDPGLTYEQYF TGTGCCAGCAGCTTAGATCCGGGACTCACCTACGAGCAGTACTTC
NA TRBJ1-6 NA TRBV5-1 CASSFVQGESPLHF TGCGCCAGCAGCTTTGTGCAGGGCGAATCACCCCTCCACTTT
NA TRBJ1-2 NA TRBV5-6 CASSLGGNTYGYTF TGTGCCAGCAGCTTGGGAGGGAATACCTATGGCTACACCTTC
NA TRBJ1-1 NA TRBV11-2 CASSSTEAFF TGTGCCAGCAGCTCCACTGAAGCTTTCTTT
NA TRBJ2-1 NA TRBV11-2 CASSLVLVGNEQFF TGTGCCAGCAGCTTAGTTCTAGTTGGCAATGAGCAGTTCTTC
NA TRBJ1-1 NA TRBV10-2 CASSVQGYTEAFF TGCGCCAGCAGTGTACAGGGCTACACTGAAGCTTTCTTT
NA TRBJ2-2 NA TRBV5-1 CASSLQGGVNTGELFF TGCGCCAGCAGCTTACAAGGCGGGGTGAACACCGGGGAGCTGTTTTTT
NA TRBJ1-6 NA TRBV5-5 CASSWGAASSYNSPLHF TGTGCCAGCAGCTGGGGCGCGGCGAGCTCCTATAATTCACCCCTCCACTTT
once TRBJ2-3 NA TRBV28 CASSYYSRTDTQYF TGTGCCAGCAGCTACTACTCACGCACAGATACGCAGTATTTT
NA TRBJ2-5 NA TRBV12-5 CASGIGVGITETQYF TGTGCTAGTGGGATCGGAGTCGGGATTACAGAGACCCAGTACTTC
NA TRBJ2-1 TRBD2 TRBV7-2 CASSLGFGTSGEEQFF TGTGCCAGCAGCTTAGGGTTTGGGACTAGCGGAGAAGAGCAGTTCTTC
NA TRBJ2-7 NA TRBV7-9 CASSLAGRGEQYF TGTGCCAGCAGCTTAGCGGGTCGGGGCGAGCAGTACTTC
NA TRBJ2-7 NA TRBV12-1 CASSFALKFSGSPPYEQYF TGTGCCAGCAGCTTTGCGCTAAAGTTTAGCGGGAGCCCCCCCTACGAGCAGTACTTC
NA TRBJ2-5 NA TRBV2 CASRKTTYQETQYF TGTGCCAGCAGGAAAACTACGTACCAAGAGACCCAGTACTTC
few TRBJ2-5 NA TRBV7-9 CASSYRETQYF TGTGCCAGCAGCTACAGGGAGACCCAGTACTTC
NA TRBJ1-1 NA TRBV7-9 CASSLGGEAFF TGTGCCAGCAGCCTTGGGGGCGAAGCTTTCTTT
NA TRBJ2-7 NA TRBV30 CAWSLLSESSQQYF TGTGCCTGGAGTCTCCTTTCGGAGTCGTCTCAGCAGTACTTC
few TRBJ2-3 NA TRBV6-2/TRBV6-3 CASSYSIAGGFTDTQYF TGTGCCAGCAGTTACTCGATCGCCGGGGGATTCACAGATACGCAGTATTTT
once TRBJ1-2 NA TRBV27 CASSPQGLGGYTF TGTGCCAGCAGTCCCCAGGGACTTGGGGGCTACACCTTC
NA TRBJ1-6 NA TRBV19 CASSTMTGIYNSPLHF TGTGCCAGTAGTACTATGACAGGCATCTATAATTCACCCCTCCACTTT
NA TRBJ2-5 TRBD1 TRBV9 CASSVSGTGKGETQYF TGTGCCAGCAGCGTCTCCGGGACAGGGAAAGGAGAGACCCAGTACTTC
NA TRBJ1-4 NA TRBV5-6 CASSLDMFSEKLFF TGTGCCAGCAGCTTGGATATGTTTTCTGAAAAACTGTTTTTT
NA TRBJ2-3 TRBD2 TRBV2 CASTAGGSTDTQYF TGTGCCAGCACGGCGGGGGGAAGCACAGATACGCAGTATTTT
once TRBJ2-7 TRBD2 TRBV7-8 CASSRTIAGSKEYF TGTGCCAGCAGCCGAACCATAGCGGGTTCTAAAGAGTACTTC
NA TRBJ2-4 NA TRBV3-1/TRBV3-2 CASSQYPLAKNIQYF TGTGCCAGCAGCCAATACCCTCTAGCCAAAAACATTCAGTACTTC
NA TRBJ1-5 NA TRBV27 CASSPFRGRDQPQHF TGTGCCAGCAGTCCGTTCCGGGGACGAGATCAGCCCCAGCATTTT
NA TRBJ2-1 NA TRBV3-1/TRBV3-2 CASSLGRSSYNEQFF TGTGCCAGCAGCCTTGGACGGAGCTCCTACAATGAGCAGTTCTTC
NA TRBJ2-3 TRBD2 TRBV6-4 CASSGLAGSTDTQYF TGTGCCAGCAGTGGACTAGCGGGTAGCACAGATACGCAGTATTTT
NA TRBJ2-1 NA TRBV20-1 CSAEKLNEQFF TGCAGTGCTGAAAAGCTGAATGAGCAGTTCTTC
NA TRBJ2-3 NA TRBV7-3 CASSLRPSTDTQYF TGTGCCAGCAGCTTACGCCCTAGCACAGATACGCAGTATTTT
few TRBJ1-2 TRBD1 TRBV6-1 CASSEGGQGEFDYGYTF TGTGCCAGCAGTGAAGGTGGACAGGGGGAGTTCGACTATGGCTACACCTTC
NA TRBJ1-2 NA TRBV11-2 CASSLAGYYGYTF TGTGCCAGCAGCTTAGCAGGGTACTATGGCTACACCTTC
NA TRBJ2-1 NA TRBV6-2/TRBV6-3 CASSIGGRETDEQFF TGTGCCAGCAGTATAGGTGGCAGGGAAACTGATGAGCAGTTCTTC
NA TRBJ2-2 NA TRBV23-1 CASRGKGGSNTGELFF TGCGCCAGCAGGGGGAAGGGGGGATCGAACACCGGGGAGCTGTTTTTT
NA TRBJ2-4 TRBD1 TRBV30 CAWSVGTVNIQYF TGTGCCTGGAGTGTGGGGACAGTAAACATTCAGTACTTC
NA TRBJ2-5 NA TRBV13 CASSFKETQYF TGTGCCAGCAGCTTCAAAGAGACCCAGTACTTC
NA TRBJ2-3 NA TRBV6-4 CASSEGPTDTQYF TGTGCCAGCAGTGAGGGTCCCACAGATACGCAGTATTTT
NA TRBJ1-1 NA TRBV25-1 CASSDGDINTEAFF TGTGCCAGCAGTGATGGGGACATTAACACTGAAGCTTTCTTT
NA TRBJ2-7 NA TRBV11-2 CASSLLGGQYF TGTGCCAGCAGCTTATTAGGCGGGCAGTACTTC
NA TRBJ2-1 NA TRBV7-9 CASSLAPVEQDEQFF TGTGCCAGCAGCTTAGCACCCGTTGAACAGGATGAGCAGTTCTTC
NA TRBJ1-5 NA TRBV18 CASSPRQDKGQPQHF TGTGCCAGCTCACCACGACAGGATAAAGGTCAGCCCCAGCATTTT
once TRBJ2-7 TRBD2 TRBV11-2 CASSYRGLVYEQYF TGTGCCAGCAGCTATCGCGGACTAGTCTACGAGCAGTACTTC
NA TRBJ2-7 NA TRBV12-3/TRBV12-4 CASSFQGSYEQYF TGTGCCAGCAGTTTTCAGGGGTCCTACGAGCAGTACTTC
NA TRBJ1-3 NA TRBV5-6 CASSLWGTGNTIYF TGTGCCAGCAGCTTGTGGGGGACTGGAAACACCATATATTTT
NA TRBJ1-5 TRBD1 TRBV12-5 CASGPSGAGGLQPQHF TGTGCTAGTGGTCCCTCCGGGGCAGGGGGCCTTCAGCCCCAGCATTTT
NA TRBJ2-7 NA TRBV5-1 CASSFIPGPYEQYF TGCGCCAGCAGCTTTATCCCCGGTCCCTACGAGCAGTACTTC
NA TRBJ1-1 NA TRBV10-3 CAIRQTTGTEAFF TGTGCCATCAGACAGACCACCGGGACTGAAGCTTTCTTT
NA TRBJ2-1 TRBD2 TRBV5-6 CASSWLAGDNNEQFF TGTGCCAGCAGCTGGCTAGCGGGAGATAACAATGAGCAGTTCTTC
NA TRBJ1-1 NA TRBV18 CASSPDGFTEAFF TGTGCCAGCTCACCCGACGGATTCACTGAAGCTTTCTTT
NA TRBJ2-1 TRBD1 TRBV15 CATSEDRANYNEQFF TGTGCCACCAGCGAGGACAGGGCGAACTACAATGAGCAGTTCTTC